This T cell receptor (beta chain) derives from a study of brain T cells in children with intractable seizures. Sequencing was performed with immunoSEQ multiplex PCR; in TCRdb, only in-frame clones are kept and a portion is missing. The data contain approximately 7,800 clones, 73% of them singletons. Surgery cases with the highest brain T cell transcript signatures were chosen for sequencing. Patients received at least one anti-epileptic drug before surgery. A remark on this clone: Its target is not known.

This CDR3 is 15 amino acids long. V lost 9 bases, J lost 0 bases, and 15 bases lay in between. Germline V gene data show CDR1 as WNHNN and CDR2 as SYGVQD (reference sequence). Study-level findings and limits: Viral specificity was inferred only from CDR3 similarity; HCMV serostatus was unknown. Absence of clones before surgery may stem from lower sequencing depth. Among the top 50 brain clones were public and private clonotypes.

The receptor was isolated from a boy less than two years old with tuberous sclerosis and intractable seizures. The V gene is TRBV10-1, the J gene TRBJ1-3, with D possibly TRBD1 on 5 matching bases. The sample was resected brain tissue, taken at surgery. The CDR3 DNA sequence: TGCGCCAGATGGGGGGATACCGGCTCTGGAAACACCATATATTTT. It codes for CARWGDTGSGNTIYF.